Described below is a single T cell receptor (beta chain) sequence and its context. The time point was: after neoadjuvant nivolumab, at surgical resection. PBMC libraries mostly used approximately 500 ng of input genomic DNA, with six replicates per sample. Assay: immunoSEQ multiplex PCR; the TCRdb copy retains only in-frame clones and omits some. The profile shows over 65,000 clones, approximately 81% of them singletons. V was pared by 6 bases and J by 1 base, with 12 bases between. Germline-derived CDR1 and CDR2 are KGHSH and LQKENI. The CDR3 has 14 residues. This record belongs to a study of neoadjuvant anti-PD-1 for oral cavity cancer.

The clonotype originates from a person aged 40 to 85 with oral cavity squamous cell carcinoma. Sequenced here: PBMCs, sampled after nivolumab (anti-PD-1) treatment. This sequence joins TRBV18 and TRBJ1-1; D is undetermined. The CDR3 DNA follows: TGTGCCAGCTCGGATCAGGTGGGGAACACTGAAGCTTTCTTT. This gives the protein CASSDQVGNTEAFF.